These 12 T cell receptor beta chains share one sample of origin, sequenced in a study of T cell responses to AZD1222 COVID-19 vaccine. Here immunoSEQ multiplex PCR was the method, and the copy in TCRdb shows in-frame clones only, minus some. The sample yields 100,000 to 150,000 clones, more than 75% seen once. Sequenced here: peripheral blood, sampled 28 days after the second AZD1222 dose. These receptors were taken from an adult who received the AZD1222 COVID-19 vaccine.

CDR3 loop: CASSYGQTFNTGELFF. The CDR3, as DNA: TGTGCCAGCAGTTACGGACAGACCTTCAACACCGGGGAGCTGTTTTTT. The rearrangement links TRBV6-2 or TRBV6-3 to TRBJ2-2, with D maybe TRBD1 (6 bases). The CDR3 contains 16 residues. Germline CDR1 MNHEY, CDR2 SVGEGT. V was shortened by 2 bases and J by 2 bases, with 12 bases between the two germline ends.

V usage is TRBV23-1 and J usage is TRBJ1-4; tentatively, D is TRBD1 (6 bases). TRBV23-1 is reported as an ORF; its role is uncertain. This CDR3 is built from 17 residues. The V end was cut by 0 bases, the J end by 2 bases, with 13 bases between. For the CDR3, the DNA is TGCGCCAGCAGTCAATCGTCTGACCAGGGGACTAATGAAAAACTGTTTTTT. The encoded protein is CASSQSSDQGTNEKLFF.

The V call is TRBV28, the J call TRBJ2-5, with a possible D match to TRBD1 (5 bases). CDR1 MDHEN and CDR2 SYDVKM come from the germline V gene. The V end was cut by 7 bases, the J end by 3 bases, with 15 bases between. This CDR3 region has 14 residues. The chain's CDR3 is CASIPWGREETQYF. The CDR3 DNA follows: TGTGCCAGCATCCCTTGGGGCAGGGAAGAGACCCAGTACTTC. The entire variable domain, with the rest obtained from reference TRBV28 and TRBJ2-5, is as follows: DVKVTQSSRYLVKRTGEKVFLECVQDMDHENMFWYRQDPGLGLRLIYFSYDVKMKEKGDIPEGYSVSREKKERFSLILESASTNQTSMYLCASIPWGREETQYFGPGTRLLVL.

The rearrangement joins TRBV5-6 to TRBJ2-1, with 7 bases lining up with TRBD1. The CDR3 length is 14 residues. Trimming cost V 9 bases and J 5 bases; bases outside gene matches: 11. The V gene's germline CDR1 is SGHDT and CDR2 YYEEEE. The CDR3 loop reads CATRTGQMNNEQFF. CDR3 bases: TGTGCCACCCGGACGGGACAGATGAACAATGAGCAGTTCTTC.

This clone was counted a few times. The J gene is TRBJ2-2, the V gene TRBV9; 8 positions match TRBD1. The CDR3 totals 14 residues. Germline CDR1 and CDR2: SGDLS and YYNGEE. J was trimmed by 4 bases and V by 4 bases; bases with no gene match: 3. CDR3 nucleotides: TGTGCCAGCAGCTTCGGACAGGGCACCGGGGAGCTGTTTTTT. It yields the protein CASSFGQGTGELFF.

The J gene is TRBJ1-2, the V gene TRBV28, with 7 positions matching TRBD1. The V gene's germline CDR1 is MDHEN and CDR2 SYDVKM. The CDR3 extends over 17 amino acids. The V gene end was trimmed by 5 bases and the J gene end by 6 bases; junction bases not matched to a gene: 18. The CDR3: CASSTLDRVRGDNGYTF. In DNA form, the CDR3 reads TGTGCCAGCAGTACCCTAGACAGGGTAAGGGGGGATAATGGCTACACCTTC.

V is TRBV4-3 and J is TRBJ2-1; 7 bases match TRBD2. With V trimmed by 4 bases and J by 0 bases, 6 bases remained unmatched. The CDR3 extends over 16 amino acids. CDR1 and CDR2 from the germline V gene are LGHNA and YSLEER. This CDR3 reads CASSRVGGSSYNEQFF. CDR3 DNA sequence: TGCGCCAGCAGCCGGGTTGGCGGGAGCTCCTACAATGAGCAGTTCTTC.

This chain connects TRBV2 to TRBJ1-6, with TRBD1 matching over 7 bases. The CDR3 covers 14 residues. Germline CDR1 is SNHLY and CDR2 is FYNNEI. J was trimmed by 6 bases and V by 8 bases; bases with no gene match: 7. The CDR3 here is CASDRDRGNSPLHF. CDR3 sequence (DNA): TGTGCCAGCGATAGGGACAGAGGTAATTCACCCCTCCACTTT.

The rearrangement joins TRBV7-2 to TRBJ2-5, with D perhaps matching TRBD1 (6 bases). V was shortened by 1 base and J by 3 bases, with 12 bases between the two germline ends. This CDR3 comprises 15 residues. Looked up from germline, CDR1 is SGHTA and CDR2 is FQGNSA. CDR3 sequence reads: CASSLVHREEETQYF. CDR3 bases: TGTGCCAGCAGCTTAGTGCACAGGGAAGAAGAGACCCAGTACTTC.

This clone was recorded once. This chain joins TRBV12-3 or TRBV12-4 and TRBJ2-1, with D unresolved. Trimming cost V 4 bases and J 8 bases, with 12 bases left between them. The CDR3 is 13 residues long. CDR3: CASSSSTDDEQFF. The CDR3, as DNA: TGTGCCAGCAGTTCCAGTACGGACGATGAGCAGTTCTTC.

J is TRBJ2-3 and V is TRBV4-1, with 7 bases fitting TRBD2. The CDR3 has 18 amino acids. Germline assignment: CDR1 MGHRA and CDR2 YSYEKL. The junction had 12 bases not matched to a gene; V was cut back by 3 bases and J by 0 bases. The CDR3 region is CASSQVSGGGESTDTQYF. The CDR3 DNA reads TGCGCCAGCAGCCAGGTGTCGGGAGGCGGGGAAAGCACAGATACGCAGTATTTT.

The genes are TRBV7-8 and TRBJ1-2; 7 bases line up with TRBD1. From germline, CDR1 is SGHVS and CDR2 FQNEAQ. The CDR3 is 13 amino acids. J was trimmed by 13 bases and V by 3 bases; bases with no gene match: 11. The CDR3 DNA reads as TGTGCCAGCAGCTTCGCGGAATCGACAGGGATCACCTTC. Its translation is CASSFAESTGITF. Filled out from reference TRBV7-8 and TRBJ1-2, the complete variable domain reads GAGVSQSPRYKVAKRGQDVALRCDPISGHVSLFWYQQALGQGPEFLTYFQNEAQLDKSGLPSDRFFAERPEGSVSTLKIQRTQQEDSAVYLCASSFAESTGITFGSGTRLTVV.